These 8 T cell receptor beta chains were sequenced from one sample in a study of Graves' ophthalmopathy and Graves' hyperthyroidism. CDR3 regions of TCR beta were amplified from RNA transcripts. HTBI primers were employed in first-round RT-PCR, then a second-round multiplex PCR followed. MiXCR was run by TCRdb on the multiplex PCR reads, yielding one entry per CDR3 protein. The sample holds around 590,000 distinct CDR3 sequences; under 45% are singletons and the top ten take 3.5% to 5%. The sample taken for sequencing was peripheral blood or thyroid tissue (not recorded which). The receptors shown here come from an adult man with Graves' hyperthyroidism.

The CDR3 region has the DNA TGTGCCAGCAGCTTAGTGTTCGGCCGGACAGGGGACACTGAAGCTTTCTTT. Translation: CASSLVFGRTGDTEAFF. V is TRBV11-2 and J is TRBJ1-1; the match to TRBD1 covers 9 bases. CDR1 is SGHAT, CDR2 FQNNGV, per germline. This CDR3 region has 17 residues. The V gene end was trimmed by 1 base and the J gene end by 3 bases; junction bases not matched to a gene: 9.

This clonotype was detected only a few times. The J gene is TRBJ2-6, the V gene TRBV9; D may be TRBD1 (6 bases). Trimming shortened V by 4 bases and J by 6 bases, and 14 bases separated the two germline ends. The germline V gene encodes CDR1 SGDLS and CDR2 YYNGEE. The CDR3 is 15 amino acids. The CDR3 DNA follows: TGTGCCAGCAGCAGAAACAGGGCTGAGGCCAACGTCCTGACTTTC. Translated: CASSRNRAEANVLTF.

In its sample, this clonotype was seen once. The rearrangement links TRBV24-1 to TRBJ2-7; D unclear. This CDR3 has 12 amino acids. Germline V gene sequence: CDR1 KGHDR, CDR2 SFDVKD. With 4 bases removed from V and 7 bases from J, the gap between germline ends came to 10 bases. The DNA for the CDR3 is TGTGCCACCAGTGAGCCTTACAATGAGCAGTACTTC. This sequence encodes CATSEPYNEQYF.

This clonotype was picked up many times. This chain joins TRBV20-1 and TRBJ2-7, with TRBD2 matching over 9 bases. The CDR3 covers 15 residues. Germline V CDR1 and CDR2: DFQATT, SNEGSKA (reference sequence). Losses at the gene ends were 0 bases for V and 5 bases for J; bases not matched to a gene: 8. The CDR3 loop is CSARDLMGLADEQYF. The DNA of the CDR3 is TGCAGTGCTAGAGATCTAATGGGACTAGCAGACGAGCAGTACTTC.

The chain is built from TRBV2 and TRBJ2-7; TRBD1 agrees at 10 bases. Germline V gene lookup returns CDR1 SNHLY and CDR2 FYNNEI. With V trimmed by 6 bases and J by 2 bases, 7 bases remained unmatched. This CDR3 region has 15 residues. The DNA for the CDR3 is TGTGCCAGCAGACTGACCGGGACAGGGGCCTACGAGCAGTACTTC. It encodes CASRLTGTGAYEQYF.

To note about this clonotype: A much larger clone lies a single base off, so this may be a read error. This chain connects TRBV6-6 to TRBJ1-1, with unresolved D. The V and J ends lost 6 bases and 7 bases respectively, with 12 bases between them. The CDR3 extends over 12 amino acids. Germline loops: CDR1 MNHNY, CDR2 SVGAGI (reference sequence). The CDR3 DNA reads TGTGCCAGCAGCACGGCAGAAAATGAAGCTTTCTTT. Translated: CASSTAENEAFF.

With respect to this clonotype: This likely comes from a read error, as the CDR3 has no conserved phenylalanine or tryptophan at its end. The CDR3 sequence: CATSRDSGAGANVLTL. The CDR3 coding sequence is TGTGCCACCAGCAGAGATTCAGGGGCCGGGGCCAACGTCCTGACTCTC. The chain links TRBV15 to TRBJ2-6; D may be TRBD1 (6 bases). V was shortened by 0 bases and J by 4 bases, with 10 bases between the two germline ends. The CDR3 is 16 amino acids. Germline CDR1 reads LNHNV; CDR2 reads YYDKDF (reference sequence).

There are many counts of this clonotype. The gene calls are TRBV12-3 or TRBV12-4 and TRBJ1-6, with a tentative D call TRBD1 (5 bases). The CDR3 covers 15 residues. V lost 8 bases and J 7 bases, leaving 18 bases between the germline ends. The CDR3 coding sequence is TGTGCCAGCCCCACTCCTGACAGCCCAAATTCACCCCTCCACTTT. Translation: CASPTPDSPNSPLHF.